A single sample is the source of the 17 T cell receptor beta chains below, sequenced in a study of blood T cell repertoires in COVID-19. The data were produced by immunoSEQ multiplex PCR, yet TCRdb's version contains in-frame clones alone and is incomplete. The sample lists approximately 20,000 clones, around 84% occurring once. The sequenced sample was peripheral blood. These receptors originate from a human donor with active COVID-19. The donor label of this sample is uncertain.

The rearrangement joins TRBV7-9 to TRBJ2-7; 10 positions agree with TRBD2. Germline lookup yields CDR1 SEHNR and CDR2 FQNEAQ (reference sequence). This CDR3 has 14 residues. The ends lost 10 bases at V and 6 bases at J; junction bases unmatched: 12. The CDR3 nucleotides read TGTGCCACAGGTTTAGCGGGAGGCCCCTCCGAGCAGTACTTC. It specifies CATGLAGGPSEQYF.

The chain is built from TRBV4-2 and TRBJ2-1, with 10 nucleotides matching TRBD2. V trimming: 1 base; J trimming: 3 bases; junction bases outside the gene matches: 6. Germline assignment: CDR1 LGHNA and CDR2 YNFKEQ. This CDR3 comprises 17 residues. The CDR3: CASSQVGSGRFYNEQFF. In DNA form, the CDR3 reads TGTGCCAGCAGCCAAGTGGGTAGCGGGAGGTTCTACAATGAGCAGTTCTTC.

The J gene is TRBJ2-5, the V gene TRBV5-1; 8 bases map to TRBD1. CDR3 size: 15 residues. Looked up from germline, CDR1 is SGHRS and CDR2 is YFSETQ. V was clipped by 1 base and J by 5 bases; unmatched bases: 7. The CDR3 DNA follows: TGCGCCAGCAGCTTGCCACAGGGGGGATCGGAGACCCAGTACTTC. Residues: CASSLPQGGSETQYF.

The genes are TRBV29-1 and TRBJ2-7; no clear D. V shed 4 bases and J shed 3 bases, with 7 bases lying between them. The CDR3 runs 11 residues. Germline V gene data show CDR1 as SQVTM and CDR2 as ANQGSEA. The CDR3: CSVALSYEQYF. As DNA, the CDR3 is TGCAGCGTTGCCTTGAGCTACGAGCAGTACTTC.

This clone was recorded a few times. The rearrangement uses TRBV3-1 (or the pseudogene TRBV3-2) and TRBJ2-2; D is unresolved. The germline gives CDR1 LGHDT, CDR2 YNNKEL (reference sequence). V dropped 2 bases and J dropped 7 bases, with 8 bases sitting between them. This CDR3 has 13 amino acids. CDR3 residues: CASSQSPGGELFF. In nucleotides, the CDR3 is TGTGCCAGCAGCCAAAGTCCCGGCGGGGAGCTGTTTTTT.

J is TRBJ2-1 and V is TRBV6-1; 11 bases fit TRBD2. The CDR3 is made up of 14 amino acids. CDR1 and CDR2 from the germline V gene are MNHNS and SASEGT. J gave up 7 bases and V 6 bases, and 5 bases lay outside the gene matches. This CDR3 reads CASSLAGGGNEQFF. As DNA, the CDR3 is TGTGCCAGCAGCTTAGCGGGAGGGGGGAATGAGCAGTTCTTC.

This clone has a handful of counts. The chain joins TRBV28 to TRBJ1-6, with D maybe TRBD1 (5 bases). The CDR3 contains 21 residues. CDR1 and CDR2 from the germline V gene are MDHEN and SYDVKM. The ends were cut back, 4 bases at V and 0 bases at J, with 25 bases in the middle. The CDR3 sequence: CASSSWGGFGLQRSYNSPLHF. The CDR3 DNA reads TGTGCCAGCAGTTCATGGGGGGGATTCGGGCTACAACGCTCCTATAATTCACCCCTCCACTTT.

The chain is built from TRBV4-1 and TRBJ2-3, with no clear D. The V end was cut by 1 base, the J end by 5 bases, with 7 bases between. Germline CDR1 reads MGHRA; CDR2 reads YSYEKL. The CDR3 length is 13 residues. The CDR3 nucleotides are TGCGCCAGCAGCCAAGGAGAGCAAGATACGCAGTATTTT. Protein sequence: CASSQGEQDTQYF.

The rearrangement joins TRBV7-2 to TRBJ2-7, with a possible D match to TRBD2 (6 bases). V lost 4 bases and J 0 bases, leaving 13 bases between the germline ends. The V gene's germline CDR1 is SGHTA and CDR2 FQGNSA. This CDR3 contains 15 residues. The CDR3 loop reads CASSSTRGLSYEQYF. The CDR3 DNA sequence: TGTGCCAGCAGCTCTACTAGGGGACTCTCCTACGAGCAGTACTTC. The whole variable domain, filled in from reference TRBV7-2 and TRBJ2-7, reads GAGVSQSPSNKVTEKGKDVELRCDPISGHTALYWYRQSLGQGLEFLIYFQGNSAPDKSGLPSDRFSAERTGGSVSTLTIQRTQQEDSAVYLCASSSTRGLSYEQYFGPGTRLTVT.

This chain uses TRBV5-1 with TRBJ2-5; D gene ambiguous. The CDR3 covers 15 residues. The V gene lost 0 bases and the J gene lost 5 bases, with 14 bases spanning the gap. Looked up from germline, CDR1 is SGHRS and CDR2 is YFSETQ. This chain's CDR3 is CASSLVGSPEETQYF. The CDR3 region has the DNA TGCGCCAGCAGCTTGGTCGGGTCTCCGGAGGAGACCCAGTACTTC.

The chain is built from TRBV6-2 or TRBV6-3 and TRBJ2-7; 8 bases are a match to TRBD2. Trimming took 2 bases from V and 0 from J; bases not matched to a gene: 3. The germline V gene encodes CDR1 MNHEY and CDR2 SVGEGT. This CDR3 has 15 residues. In nucleotides, the CDR3 is TGTGCCAGCAGTTACGGGCTAGCGGGCTCCTACGAGCAGTACTTC. Its protein product is CASSYGLAGSYEQYF.

The chain recombines TRBV4-1 with TRBJ1-1; D not resolved. The CDR3 is 14 residues long. The ends were cut back, 0 bases at V and 11 bases at J, with 16 bases in the middle. The germline V gene has CDR1 MGHRA and CDR2 YSYEKL. In DNA form, the CDR3 reads TGCGCCAGCAGCCAAGATGACGAGGGCCGAAGGGCTTTCTTT. Translation gives CASSQDDEGRRAFF.

The chain carries TRBV3-1 (or the pseudogene TRBV3-2) and TRBJ1-2; 10 bases agree with TRBD1. The germline V gene encodes CDR1 LGHDT and CDR2 YNNKEL (reference sequence). V was clipped by 4 bases and J by 8 bases; unmatched bases: 1. The length of the CDR3 is 12 residues. The CDR3, as DNA: TGTGCCAGCAGCCGGGACAGGGGCGGCTACACCTTC. Encoded protein: CASSRDRGGYTF.

This chain joins TRBV7-9 and TRBJ2-3; D is undetermined. The CDR3 totals 15 residues. The germline V gene has CDR1 SEHNR and CDR2 FQNEAQ (reference sequence). The V gene lost 5 bases and the J gene lost 2 bases, with 14 bases spanning the gap. The CDR3 loop reads CASSGPPPSTDTQYF. The DNA for the CDR3 is TGTGCCAGCAGCGGGCCCCCCCCCTCCACAGATACGCAGTATTTT.

This clone was recorded a few times. The chain employs TRBV2 and TRBJ2-7, with unresolved D. This CDR3 is 9 amino acids long. Germline CDR1 is SNHLY and CDR2 is FYNNEI. The CDR3: CAVGHEQYF. DNA of the CDR3: TGTGCTGTTGGGCACGAGCAGTACTTC.

The V and J genes are TRBV7-2 and TRBJ2-7, with D perhaps TRBD2 (6 bases). This CDR3 spans 17 amino acids. In germline, CDR1 is SGHTA, CDR2 FQGNSA. V lost 2 bases and J 7 bases, leaving 24 bases between the germline ends. The CDR3 sequence is CASSLPIGLRGISEQYF. CDR3 nucleotide sequence: TGTGCCAGCAGCTTACCGATAGGACTACGCGGGATATCAGAGCAGTACTTC.

V is TRBV10-3 and J is TRBJ2-7; 12 bases are shared with TRBD2. Germline values: CDR1 ENHRY, CDR2 SYGVKD. The CDR3 sequence is 15 residues long. Unmatched junction bases numbered 4, after V lost 4 bases and J lost 3 bases. CDR3 sequence: CAISGTSGADYEQYF. CDR3 bases: TGTGCCATCAGTGGGACTAGCGGGGCGGACTACGAGCAGTACTTC.